This entry concerns a single TCR beta chain. The junction differs from germline at one of its ends, possibly a read error. The CDR3 length is 16 residues. Germline-derived CDR1 and CDR2 are KGHDR and SFDVKD. The sample is drawn from a study of blood T cell repertoires in COVID-19. Sequenced by immunoSEQ multiplex PCR; TCRdb stores in-frame clones only, minus some. The sample has about 250,000 clones; approximately 83% are singletons. The rearrangement links TRBV24-1 to TRBJ2-1; D is undetermined. Material: peripheral blood. The sequence derives from a human donor in a cohort sampled during active COVID-19. CDR3 in amino acids: CVTRIDTAGSYNEQFF. CDR3 in DNA: TGTGTCACCAGGATCGACACAGCCGGCTCCTACAATGAGCAGTTCTTC.